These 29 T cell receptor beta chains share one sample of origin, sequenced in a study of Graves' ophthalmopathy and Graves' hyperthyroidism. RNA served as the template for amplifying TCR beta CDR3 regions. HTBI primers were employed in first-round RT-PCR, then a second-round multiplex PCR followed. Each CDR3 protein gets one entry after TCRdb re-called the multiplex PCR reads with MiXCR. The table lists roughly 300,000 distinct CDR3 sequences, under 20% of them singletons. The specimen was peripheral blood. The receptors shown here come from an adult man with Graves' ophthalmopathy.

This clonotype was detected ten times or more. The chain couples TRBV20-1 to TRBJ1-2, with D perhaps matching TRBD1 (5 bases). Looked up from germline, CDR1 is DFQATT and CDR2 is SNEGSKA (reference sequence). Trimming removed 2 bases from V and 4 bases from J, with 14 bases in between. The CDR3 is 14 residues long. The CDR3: CSARSPGQTYGYTF. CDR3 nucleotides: TGCAGTGCTAGATCCCCGGGGCAGACCTATGGCTACACCTTC.

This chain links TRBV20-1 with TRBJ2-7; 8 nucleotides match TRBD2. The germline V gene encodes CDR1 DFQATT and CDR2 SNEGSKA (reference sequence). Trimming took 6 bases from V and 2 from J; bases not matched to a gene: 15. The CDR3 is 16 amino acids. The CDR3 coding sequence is TGCAGTGCCCCTCCGGGGGGGGGAGGCCAACCCTACGAGCAGTACTTC. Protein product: CSAPPGGGGQPYEQYF.

Here the CDR3 DNA reads TGCGCCAGCAGCCCAGGTAGCGCCTACGAGCAGTACTTC. Residues: CASSPGSAYEQYF. The V call is TRBV4-1, the J call TRBJ2-7; possibly TRBD2 for D (5 bases). With 4 bases removed from V and 2 bases from J, the gap between germline ends came to 9 bases. The CDR3 contains 13 residues. The germline V gene encodes CDR1 MGHRA and CDR2 YSYEKL.

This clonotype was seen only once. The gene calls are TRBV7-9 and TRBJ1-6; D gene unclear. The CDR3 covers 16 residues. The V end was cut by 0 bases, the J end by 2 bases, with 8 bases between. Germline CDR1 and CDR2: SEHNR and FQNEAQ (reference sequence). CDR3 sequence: CASSLAEVPYNSPLHF. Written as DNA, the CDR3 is TGTGCCAGCAGCTTAGCTGAGGTGCCCTATAATTCACCCCTCCACTTT. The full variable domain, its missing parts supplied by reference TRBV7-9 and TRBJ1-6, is DTGVSQNPRHKITKRGQNVTFRCDPISEHNRLYWYRQTLGQGPEFLTYFQNEAQLEKSRLLSDRFSAERPKGSFSTLEIQRTEQGDSAMYLCASSLAEVPYNSPLHFGNGTRLTVT.

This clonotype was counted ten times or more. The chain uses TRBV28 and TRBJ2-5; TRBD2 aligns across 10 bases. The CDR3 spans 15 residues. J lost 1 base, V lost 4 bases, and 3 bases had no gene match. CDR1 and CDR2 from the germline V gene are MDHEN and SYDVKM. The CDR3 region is CASSSTSGLQETQYF. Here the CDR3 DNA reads TGTGCCAGCAGTTCGACTAGCGGGCTCCAAGAGACCCAGTACTTC.

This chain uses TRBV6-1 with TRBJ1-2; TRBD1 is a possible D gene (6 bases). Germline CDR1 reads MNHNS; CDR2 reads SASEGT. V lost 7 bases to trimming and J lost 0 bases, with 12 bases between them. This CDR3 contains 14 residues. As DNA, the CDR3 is TGTGCCAGCAACATCGGGGACACTAACTATGGCTACACCTTC. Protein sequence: CASNIGDTNYGYTF.

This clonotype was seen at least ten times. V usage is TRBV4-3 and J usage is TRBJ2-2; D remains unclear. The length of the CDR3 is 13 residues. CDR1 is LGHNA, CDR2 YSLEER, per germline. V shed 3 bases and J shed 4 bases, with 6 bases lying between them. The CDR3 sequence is CASSHGGTGELFF. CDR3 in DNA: TGCGCCAGCAGCCATGGTGGCACCGGGGAGCTGTTTTTT.

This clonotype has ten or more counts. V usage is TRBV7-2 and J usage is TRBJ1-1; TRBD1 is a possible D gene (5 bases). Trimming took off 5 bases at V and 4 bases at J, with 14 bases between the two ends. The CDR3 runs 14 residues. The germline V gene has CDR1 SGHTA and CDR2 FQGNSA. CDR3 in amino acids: CASSVYTGTTEAFF. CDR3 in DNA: TGTGCCAGCAGCGTGTACACCGGGACCACTGAAGCTTTCTTT.

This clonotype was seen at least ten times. CDR3 sequence: CASSITPTDSPLHF. The CDR3 DNA sequence: TGTGCCAGTAGTATAACCCCGACAGATTCACCCCTCCACTTT. The V and J genes are TRBV19 and TRBJ1-6, with D possibly matching TRBD1 (5 bases). Looked up from germline, CDR1 is LNHDA and CDR2 is SQIVND (reference sequence). The germline V and J ends were trimmed by 2 bases and 8 bases, with 10 bases remaining between them. CDR3 length: 14 residues.

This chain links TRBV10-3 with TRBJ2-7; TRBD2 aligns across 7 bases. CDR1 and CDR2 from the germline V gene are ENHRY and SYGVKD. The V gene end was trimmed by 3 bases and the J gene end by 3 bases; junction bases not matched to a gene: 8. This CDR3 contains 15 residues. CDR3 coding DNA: TGTGCCATCAGTGAAAATGGGAAGCGGGGCTACGAGCAGTACTTC. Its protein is CAISENGKRGYEQYF.

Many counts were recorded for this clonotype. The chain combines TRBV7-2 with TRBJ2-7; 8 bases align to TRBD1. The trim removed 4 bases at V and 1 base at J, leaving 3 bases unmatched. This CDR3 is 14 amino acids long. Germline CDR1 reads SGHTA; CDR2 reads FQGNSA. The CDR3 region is CASSSQGASYEQYF. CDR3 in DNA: TGTGCCAGCAGCTCCCAGGGGGCGTCCTACGAGCAGTACTTC.

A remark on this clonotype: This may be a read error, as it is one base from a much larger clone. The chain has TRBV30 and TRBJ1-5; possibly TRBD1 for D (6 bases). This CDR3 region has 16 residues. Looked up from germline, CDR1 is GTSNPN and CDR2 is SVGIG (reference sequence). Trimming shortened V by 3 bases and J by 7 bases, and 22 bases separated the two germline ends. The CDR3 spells CAWRPGVSPIRQPQHF. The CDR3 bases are TGTGCCTGGAGACCAGGGGTCTCCCCCATCCGCCAGCCCCAGCATTTT.

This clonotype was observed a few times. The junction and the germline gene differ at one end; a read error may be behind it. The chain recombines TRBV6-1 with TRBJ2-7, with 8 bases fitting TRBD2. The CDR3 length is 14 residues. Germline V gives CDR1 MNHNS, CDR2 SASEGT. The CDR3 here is CASSRTSGSYEQSF. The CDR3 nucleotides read TGTGCCAGCAGTCGTACTAGCGGAAGCTACGAGCAGTCCTTC.

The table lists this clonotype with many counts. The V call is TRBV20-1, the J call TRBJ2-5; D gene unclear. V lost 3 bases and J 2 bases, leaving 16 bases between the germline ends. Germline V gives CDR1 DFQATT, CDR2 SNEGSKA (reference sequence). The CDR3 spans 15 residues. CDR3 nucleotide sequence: TGCAGTGCTAGGGGAATCTGGCGGAGACAAGAGACCCAGTACTTC. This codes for CSARGIWRRQETQYF.

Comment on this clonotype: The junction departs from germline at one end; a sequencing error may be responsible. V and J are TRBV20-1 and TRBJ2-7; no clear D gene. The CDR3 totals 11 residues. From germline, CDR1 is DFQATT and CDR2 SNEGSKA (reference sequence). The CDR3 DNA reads TGTTGCAGTGCGCGCAATCACGAGCAGTACTTC. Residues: CCSARNHEQYF.

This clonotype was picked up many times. The CDR3 sequence is CASSWDRGNSNQPQHF. The CDR3 DNA follows: TGTGCCAGCAGCTGGGACAGGGGTAATAGCAATCAGCCCCAGCATTTT. V is TRBV2 and J is TRBJ1-5; 10 positions match TRBD1. The CDR3 runs to 16 residues. With 6 bases clipped from V and 0 bases from J, the junction kept 5 bases outside the gene matches. Germline CDR1 reads SNHLY; CDR2 reads FYNNEI.

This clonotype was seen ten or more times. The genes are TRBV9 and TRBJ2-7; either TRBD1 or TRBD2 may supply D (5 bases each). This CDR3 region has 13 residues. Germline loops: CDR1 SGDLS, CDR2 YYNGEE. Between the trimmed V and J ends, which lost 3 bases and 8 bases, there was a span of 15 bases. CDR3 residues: CASSARDGVKQYF. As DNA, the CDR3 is TGTGCCAGCAGCGCCCGGGACGGAGTTAAGCAGTACTTC.

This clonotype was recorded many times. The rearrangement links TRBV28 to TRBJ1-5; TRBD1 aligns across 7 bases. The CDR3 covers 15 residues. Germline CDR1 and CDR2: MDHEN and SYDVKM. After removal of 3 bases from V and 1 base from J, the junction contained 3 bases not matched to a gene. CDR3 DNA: TGTGCCAGCAGTTTCGAGGGGGCAAGCAATCAGCCCCAGCATTTT. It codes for CASSFEGASNQPQHF.

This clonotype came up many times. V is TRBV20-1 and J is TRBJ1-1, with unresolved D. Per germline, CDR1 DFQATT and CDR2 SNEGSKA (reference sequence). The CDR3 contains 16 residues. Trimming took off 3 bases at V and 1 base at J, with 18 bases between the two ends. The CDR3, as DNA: TGCAGTGCTAGTTTGGGCGGCCGGGTCGGGAACACTGAAGCTTTCTTT. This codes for CSASLGGRVGNTEAFF.

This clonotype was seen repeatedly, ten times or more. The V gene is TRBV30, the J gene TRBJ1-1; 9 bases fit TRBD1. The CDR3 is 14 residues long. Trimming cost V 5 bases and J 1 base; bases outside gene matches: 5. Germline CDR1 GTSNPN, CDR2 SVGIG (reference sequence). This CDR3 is CAWDPDRGNTEAFF. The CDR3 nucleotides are TGTGCCTGGGATCCGGACAGGGGGAACACTGAAGCTTTCTTT.

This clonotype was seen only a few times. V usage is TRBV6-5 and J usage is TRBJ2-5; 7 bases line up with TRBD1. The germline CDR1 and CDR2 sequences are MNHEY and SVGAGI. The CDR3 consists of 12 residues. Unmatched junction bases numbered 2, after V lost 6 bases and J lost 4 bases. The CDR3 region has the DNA TGTGCCAGCAGCGGACAGGTAGAGACCCAGTACTTC. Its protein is CASSGQVETQYF.

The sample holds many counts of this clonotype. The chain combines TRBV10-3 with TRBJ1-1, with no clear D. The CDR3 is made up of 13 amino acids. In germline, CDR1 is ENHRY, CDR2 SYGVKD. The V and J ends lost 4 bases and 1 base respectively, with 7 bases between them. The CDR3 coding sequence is TGTGCCATCAGTGCCAGGAGGAACACTGAAGCTTTCTTT. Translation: CAISARRNTEAFF.

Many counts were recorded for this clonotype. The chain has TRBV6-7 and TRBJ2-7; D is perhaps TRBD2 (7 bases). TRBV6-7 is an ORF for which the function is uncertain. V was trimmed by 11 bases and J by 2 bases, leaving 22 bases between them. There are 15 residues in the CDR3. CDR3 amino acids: CAFLSRGAGAYEQYF. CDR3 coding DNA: TGTGCCTTCCTCTCCCGGGGGGCGGGGGCCTACGAGCAGTACTTC.

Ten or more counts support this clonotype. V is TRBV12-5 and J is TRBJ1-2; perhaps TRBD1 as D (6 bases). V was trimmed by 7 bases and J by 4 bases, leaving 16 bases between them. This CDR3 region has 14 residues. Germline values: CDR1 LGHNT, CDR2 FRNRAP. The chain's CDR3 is CASAESGQPYGYTF. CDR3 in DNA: TGTGCTAGTGCCGAATCAGGACAGCCCTATGGCTACACCTTC.

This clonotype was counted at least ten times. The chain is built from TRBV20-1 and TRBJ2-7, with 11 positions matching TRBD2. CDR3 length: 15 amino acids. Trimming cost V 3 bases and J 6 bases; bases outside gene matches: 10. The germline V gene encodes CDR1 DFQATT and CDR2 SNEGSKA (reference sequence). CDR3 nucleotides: TGCAGTGCTAGGAGTAGCGGGAGGGTAGGTCGCGAGCAGTACTTC. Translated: CSARSSGRVGREQYF.

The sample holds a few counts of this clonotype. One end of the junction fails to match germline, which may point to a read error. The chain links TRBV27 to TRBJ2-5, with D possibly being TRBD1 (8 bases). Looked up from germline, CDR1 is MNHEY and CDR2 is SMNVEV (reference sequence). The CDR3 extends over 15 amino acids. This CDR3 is CASSLYRGGRETLYF. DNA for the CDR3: TGTGCCAGCAGTTTATACAGGGGGGGTAGGGAGACCCTGTACTTC.

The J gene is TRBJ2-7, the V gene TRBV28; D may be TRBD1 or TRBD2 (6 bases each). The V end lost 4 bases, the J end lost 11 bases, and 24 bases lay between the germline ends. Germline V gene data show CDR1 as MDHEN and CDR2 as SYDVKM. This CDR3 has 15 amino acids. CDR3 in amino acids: CASSSWWGARVDEYF. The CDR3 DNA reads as TGTGCCAGCAGTTCGTGGTGGGGGGCGCGGGTCGATGAGTACTTC.

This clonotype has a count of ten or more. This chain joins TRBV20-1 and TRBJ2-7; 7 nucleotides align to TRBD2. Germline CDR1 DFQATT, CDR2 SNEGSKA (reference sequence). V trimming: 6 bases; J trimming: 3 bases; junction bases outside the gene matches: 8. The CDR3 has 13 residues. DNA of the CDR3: TGCAGTGCCATAGCGGGCGTGGACTACGAGCAGTACTTC. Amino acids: CSAIAGVDYEQYF.

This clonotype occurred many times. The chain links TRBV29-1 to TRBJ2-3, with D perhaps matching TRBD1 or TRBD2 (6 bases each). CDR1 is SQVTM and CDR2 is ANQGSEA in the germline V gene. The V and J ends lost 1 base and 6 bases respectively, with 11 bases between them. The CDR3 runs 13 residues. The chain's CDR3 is CSVEGGGRDTQYF. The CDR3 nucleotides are TGCAGCGTTGAAGGTGGGGGGCGGGATACGCAGTATTTT.